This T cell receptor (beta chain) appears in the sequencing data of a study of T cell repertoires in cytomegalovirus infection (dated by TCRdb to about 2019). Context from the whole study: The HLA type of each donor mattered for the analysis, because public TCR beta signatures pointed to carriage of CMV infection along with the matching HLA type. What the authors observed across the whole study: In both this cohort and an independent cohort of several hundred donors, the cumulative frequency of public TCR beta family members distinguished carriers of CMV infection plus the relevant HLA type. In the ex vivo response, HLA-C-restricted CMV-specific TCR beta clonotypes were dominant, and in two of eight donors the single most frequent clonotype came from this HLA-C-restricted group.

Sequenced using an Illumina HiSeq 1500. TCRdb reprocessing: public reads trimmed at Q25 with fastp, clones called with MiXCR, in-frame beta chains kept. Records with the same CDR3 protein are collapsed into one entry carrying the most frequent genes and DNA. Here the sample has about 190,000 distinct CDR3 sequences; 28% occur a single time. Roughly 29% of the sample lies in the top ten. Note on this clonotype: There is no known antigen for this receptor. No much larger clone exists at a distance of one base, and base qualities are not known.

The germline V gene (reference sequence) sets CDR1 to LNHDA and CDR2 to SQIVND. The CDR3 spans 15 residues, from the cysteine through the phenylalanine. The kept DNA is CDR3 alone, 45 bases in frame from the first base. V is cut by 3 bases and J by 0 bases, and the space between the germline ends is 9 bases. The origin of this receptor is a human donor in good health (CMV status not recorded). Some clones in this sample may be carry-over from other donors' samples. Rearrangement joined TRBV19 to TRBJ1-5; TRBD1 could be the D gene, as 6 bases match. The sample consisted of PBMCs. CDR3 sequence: CASSIEGDSNQPQHF. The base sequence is TGTGCCAGTAGTATTGAGGGGGATAGCAATCAGCCCCAGCATTTT.